This T cell receptor beta chain was identified in a study of T-cell reconstitution after alpha-beta-depleted transplantation in children. This CDR3 spans 13 amino acids. V lost 5 bases and J 3 bases, leaving 8 bases between the germline ends. Unique molecular identifiers were incorporated into the prepared TCRbeta library. TCRdb passed the PCR reads through MiXCR, listing each CDR3 protein once. Of some 490,000 distinct CDR3 sequences listed, approximately 12% were seen once; the top ten hold around 6.1%. This clonotype has just a few counts. This TCR was recovered from a human donor who donated a stem cell graft to a child with combined immunodeficiency. The sample was PBMCs from the stem cell graft donor, taken from the stem cell graft. The V gene is TRBV12-3 or TRBV12-4, the J gene TRBJ1-5; D remains unclear. DNA for the CDR3: TGTGCCAGCAGTAGACGCGACAATCAGCCCCAGCATTTT. Protein product: CASSRRDNQPQHF.